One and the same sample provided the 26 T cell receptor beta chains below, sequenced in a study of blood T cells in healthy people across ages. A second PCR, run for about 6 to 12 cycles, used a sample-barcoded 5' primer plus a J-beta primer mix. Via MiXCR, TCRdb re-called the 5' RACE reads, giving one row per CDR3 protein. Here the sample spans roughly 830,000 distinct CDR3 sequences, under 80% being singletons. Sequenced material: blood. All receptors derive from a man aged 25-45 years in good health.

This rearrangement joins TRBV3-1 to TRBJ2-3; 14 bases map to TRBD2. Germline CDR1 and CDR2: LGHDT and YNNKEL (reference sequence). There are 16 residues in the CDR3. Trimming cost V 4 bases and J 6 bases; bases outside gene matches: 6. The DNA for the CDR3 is TGTGCCAGCAGCCTGAGACTAGCGGGGGGGCAGGATACGCAGTATTTT. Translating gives CASSLRLAGGQDTQYF.

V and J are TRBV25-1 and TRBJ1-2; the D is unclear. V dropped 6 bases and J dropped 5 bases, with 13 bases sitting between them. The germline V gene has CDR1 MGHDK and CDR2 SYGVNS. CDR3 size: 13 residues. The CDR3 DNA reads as TGTGCCAGCAGCATCCCAGACACATATGGCTACACCTTC. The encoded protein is CASSIPDTYGYTF.

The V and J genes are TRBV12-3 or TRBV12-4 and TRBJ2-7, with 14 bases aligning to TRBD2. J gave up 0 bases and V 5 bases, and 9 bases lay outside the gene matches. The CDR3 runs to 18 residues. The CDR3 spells CASSLRTSGGQSSYEQYF. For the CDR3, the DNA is TGTGCCAGCAGTCTAAGGACTAGCGGGGGGCAGAGCTCCTACGAGCAGTACTTC.

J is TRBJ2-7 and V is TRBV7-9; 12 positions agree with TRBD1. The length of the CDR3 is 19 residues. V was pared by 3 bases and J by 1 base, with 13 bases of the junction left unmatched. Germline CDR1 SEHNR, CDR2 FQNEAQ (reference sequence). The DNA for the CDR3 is TGTGCCAGCAGCTTTACACCGGGACAGGGGGCTCTTAAGTCCTACGAGCAGTACTTC. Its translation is CASSFTPGQGALKSYEQYF.

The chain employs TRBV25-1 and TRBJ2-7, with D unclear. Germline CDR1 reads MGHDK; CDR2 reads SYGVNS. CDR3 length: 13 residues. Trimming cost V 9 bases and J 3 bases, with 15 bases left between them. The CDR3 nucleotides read TGTGCCAGGCCATCCGCTTCCTTCTACGAGCAGTACTTC. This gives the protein CARPSASFYEQYF.

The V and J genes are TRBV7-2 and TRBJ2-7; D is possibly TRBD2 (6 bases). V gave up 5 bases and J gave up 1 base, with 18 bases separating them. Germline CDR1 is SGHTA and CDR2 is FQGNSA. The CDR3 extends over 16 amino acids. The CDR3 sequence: CASSPNGGSRSYEQYF. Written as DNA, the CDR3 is TGTGCCAGCAGCCCGAACGGGGGATCCCGATCCTACGAGCAGTACTTC. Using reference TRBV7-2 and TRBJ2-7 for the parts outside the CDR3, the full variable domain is GAGVSQSPSNKVTEKGKDVELRCDPISGHTALYWYRQSLGQGLEFLIYFQGNSAPDKSGLPSDRFSAERTGGSVSTLTIQRTQQEDSAVYLCASSPNGGSRSYEQYFGPGTRLTVT.

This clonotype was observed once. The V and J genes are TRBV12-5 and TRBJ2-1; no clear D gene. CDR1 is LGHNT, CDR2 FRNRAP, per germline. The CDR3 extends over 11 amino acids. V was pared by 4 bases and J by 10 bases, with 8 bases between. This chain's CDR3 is CASGSVDEQFF. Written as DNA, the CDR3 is TGTGCTAGTGGTTCCGTCGACGAGCAGTTCTTC.

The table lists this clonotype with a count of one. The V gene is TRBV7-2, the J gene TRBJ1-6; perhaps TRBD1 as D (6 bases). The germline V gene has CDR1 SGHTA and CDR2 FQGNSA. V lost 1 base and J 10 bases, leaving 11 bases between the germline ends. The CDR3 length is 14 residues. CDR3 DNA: TGTGCCAGCAGCTTAGGAAGGACAGTCTCACCCCTCCACTTT. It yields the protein CASSLGRTVSPLHF.

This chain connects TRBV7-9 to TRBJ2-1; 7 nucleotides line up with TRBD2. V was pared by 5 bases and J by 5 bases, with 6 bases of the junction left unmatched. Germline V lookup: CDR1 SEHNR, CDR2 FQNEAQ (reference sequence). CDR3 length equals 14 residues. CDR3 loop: CASSPGGSNNEQFF. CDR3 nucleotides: TGTGCCAGCAGCCCCGGGGGGTCTAACAATGAGCAGTTCTTC.

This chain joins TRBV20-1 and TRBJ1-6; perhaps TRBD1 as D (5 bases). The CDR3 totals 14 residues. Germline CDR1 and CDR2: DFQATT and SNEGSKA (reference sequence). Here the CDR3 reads CSFTGGSYNSPLHF. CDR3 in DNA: TGCAGCTTTACGGGGGGCTCCTATAATTCACCCCTCCACTTT.

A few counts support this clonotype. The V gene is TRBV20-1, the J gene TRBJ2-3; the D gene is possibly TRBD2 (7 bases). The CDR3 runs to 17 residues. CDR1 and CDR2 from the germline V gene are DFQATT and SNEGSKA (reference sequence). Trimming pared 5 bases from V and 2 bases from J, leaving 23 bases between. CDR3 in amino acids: CSAEGVSSGYLTDTQYF. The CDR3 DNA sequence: TGCAGTGCTGAGGGGGTTTCTAGCGGATACCTCACAGATACGCAGTATTTT.

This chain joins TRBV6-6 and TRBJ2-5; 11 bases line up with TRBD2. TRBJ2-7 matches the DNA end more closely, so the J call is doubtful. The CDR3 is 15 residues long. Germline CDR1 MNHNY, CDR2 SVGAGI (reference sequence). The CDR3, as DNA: TGTGCCAGCAGTTACTGGGGGACTAGCGGCTACGAGCAGTACTTC. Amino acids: CASSYWGTSGYEQYF.

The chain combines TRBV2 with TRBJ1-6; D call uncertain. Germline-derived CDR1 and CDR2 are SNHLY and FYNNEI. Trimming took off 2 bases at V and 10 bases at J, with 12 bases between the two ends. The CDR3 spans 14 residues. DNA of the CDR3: TGTGCCAGCAGTGAATTGAGTCTCCCCTCACCCCTCCACTTT. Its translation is CASSELSLPSPLHF.

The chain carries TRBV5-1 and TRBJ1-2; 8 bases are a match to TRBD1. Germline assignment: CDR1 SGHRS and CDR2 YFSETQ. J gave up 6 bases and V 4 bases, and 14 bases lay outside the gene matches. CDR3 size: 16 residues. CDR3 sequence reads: CASSPDPQGAGNGYTF. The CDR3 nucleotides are TGCGCCAGCAGCCCCGACCCGCAGGGGGCAGGGAATGGCTACACCTTC.

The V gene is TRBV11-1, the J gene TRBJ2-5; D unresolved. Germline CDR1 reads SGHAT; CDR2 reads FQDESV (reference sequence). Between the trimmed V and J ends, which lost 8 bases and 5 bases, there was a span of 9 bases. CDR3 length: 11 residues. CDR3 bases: TGTGCCAGCGGCATAGAGGAGACCCAGTACTTC. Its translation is CASGIEETQYF.

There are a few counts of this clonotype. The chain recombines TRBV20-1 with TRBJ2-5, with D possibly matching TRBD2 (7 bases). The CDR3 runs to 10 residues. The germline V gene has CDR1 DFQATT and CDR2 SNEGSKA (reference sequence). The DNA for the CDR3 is TGCAGCAAGGGGGGGGAGACCCAGTACTTC. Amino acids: CSKGGETQYF.

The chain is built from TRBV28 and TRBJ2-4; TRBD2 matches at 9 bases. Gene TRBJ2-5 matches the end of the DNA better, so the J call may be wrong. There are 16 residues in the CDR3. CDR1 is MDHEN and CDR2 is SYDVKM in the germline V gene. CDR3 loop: CASSLVEGLAQETQYF. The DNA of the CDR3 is TGTGCCAGCAGTTTAGTAGAGGGACTAGCTCAAGAGACCCAGTACTTC.

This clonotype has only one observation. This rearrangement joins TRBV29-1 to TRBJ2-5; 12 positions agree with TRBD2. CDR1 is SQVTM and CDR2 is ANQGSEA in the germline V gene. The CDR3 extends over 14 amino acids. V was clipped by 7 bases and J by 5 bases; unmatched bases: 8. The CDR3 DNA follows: TGCAGCGGGAAGGGACTAGCGGGCTACGAGACCCAGTACTTC. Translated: CSGKGLAGYETQYF.

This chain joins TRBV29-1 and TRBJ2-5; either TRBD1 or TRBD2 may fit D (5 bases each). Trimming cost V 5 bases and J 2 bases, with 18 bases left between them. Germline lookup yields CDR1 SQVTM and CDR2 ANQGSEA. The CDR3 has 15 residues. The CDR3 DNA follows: TGCAGCGTTCAATACCGGGACGCCTTTCAAGAGACCCAGTACTTC. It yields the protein CSVQYRDAFQETQYF.

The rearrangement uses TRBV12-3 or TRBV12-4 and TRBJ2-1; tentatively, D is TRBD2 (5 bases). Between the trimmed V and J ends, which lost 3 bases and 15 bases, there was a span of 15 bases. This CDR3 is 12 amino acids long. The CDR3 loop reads CASSFKGVGRFF. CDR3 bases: TGTGCCAGCAGTTTCAAGGGAGTAGGGCGGTTCTTC.

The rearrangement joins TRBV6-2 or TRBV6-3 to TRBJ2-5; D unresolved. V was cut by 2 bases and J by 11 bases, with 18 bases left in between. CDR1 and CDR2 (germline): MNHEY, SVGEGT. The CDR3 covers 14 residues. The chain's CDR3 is CASSYVQLYNEQYF. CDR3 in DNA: TGTGCCAGCAGTTACGTCCAGCTCTACAATGAGCAGTACTTC.

CDR3 region: CSARDKGHEQYF. The CDR3 coding sequence is TGCAGTGCTAGAGATAAGGGCCACGAGCAGTACTTC. The chain links TRBV20-1 to TRBJ2-7; D not certain. Trimming shortened V by 0 bases and J by 5 bases, and 8 bases separated the two germline ends. Germline CDR1 DFQATT, CDR2 SNEGSKA (reference sequence). The CDR3 is 12 amino acids.

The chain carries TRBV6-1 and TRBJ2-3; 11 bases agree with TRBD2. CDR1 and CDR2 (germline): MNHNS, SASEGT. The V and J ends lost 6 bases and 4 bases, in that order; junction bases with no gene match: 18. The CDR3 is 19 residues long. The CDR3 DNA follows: TGTGCCAGCAGGGGTATAGCGGGGGGGCCGGTGGTATTCGCAGATACGCAGTATTTT. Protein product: CASRGIAGGPVVFADTQYF.

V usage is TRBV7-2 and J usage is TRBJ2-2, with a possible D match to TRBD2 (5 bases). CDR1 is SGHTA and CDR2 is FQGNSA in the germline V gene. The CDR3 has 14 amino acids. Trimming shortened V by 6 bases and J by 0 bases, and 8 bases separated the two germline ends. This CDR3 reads CASRAGANTGELFF. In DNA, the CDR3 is TGTGCCAGCAGAGCCGGGGCGAACACCGGGGAGCTGTTTTTT.

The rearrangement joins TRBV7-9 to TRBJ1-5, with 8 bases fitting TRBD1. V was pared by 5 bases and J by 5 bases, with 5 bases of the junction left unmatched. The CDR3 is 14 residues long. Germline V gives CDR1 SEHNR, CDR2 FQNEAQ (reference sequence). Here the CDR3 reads CASSRTGMDQPQHF. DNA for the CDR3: TGTGCCAGCAGCCGGACAGGGATGGATCAGCCCCAGCATTTT.

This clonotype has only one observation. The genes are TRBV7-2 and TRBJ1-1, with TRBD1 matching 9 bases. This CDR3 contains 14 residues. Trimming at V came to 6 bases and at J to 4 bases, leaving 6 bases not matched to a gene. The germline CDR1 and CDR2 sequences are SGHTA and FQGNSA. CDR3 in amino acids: CASSRDRESTEAFF. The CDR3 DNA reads TGTGCCAGCAGTCGGGACAGGGAGAGCACTGAAGCTTTCTTT. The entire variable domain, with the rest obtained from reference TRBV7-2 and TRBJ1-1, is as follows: GAGVSQSPSNKVTEKGKDVELRCDPISGHTALYWYRQSLGQGLEFLIYFQGNSAPDKSGLPSDRFSAERTGGSVSTLTIQRTQQEDSAVYLCASSRDRESTEAFFGQGTRLTVV.